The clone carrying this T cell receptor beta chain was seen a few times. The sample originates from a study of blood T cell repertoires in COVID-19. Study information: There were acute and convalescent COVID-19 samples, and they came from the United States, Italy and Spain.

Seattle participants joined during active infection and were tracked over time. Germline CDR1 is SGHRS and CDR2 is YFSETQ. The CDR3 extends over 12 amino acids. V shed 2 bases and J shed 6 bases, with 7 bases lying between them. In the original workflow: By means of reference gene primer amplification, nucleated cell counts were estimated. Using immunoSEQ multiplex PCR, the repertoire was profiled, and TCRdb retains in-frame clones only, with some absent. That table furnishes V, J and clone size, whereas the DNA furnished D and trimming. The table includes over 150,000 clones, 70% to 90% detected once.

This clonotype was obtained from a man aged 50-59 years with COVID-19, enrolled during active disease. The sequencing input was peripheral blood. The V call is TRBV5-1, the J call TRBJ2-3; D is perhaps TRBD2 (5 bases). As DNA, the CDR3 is TGCGCCAGCAGCTTACTAGGTGATACGCAGTATTTT. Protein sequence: CASSLLGDTQYF.